These 23 T cell receptor beta chains came from one sample sequenced in a study of blood T cells in healthy people across ages. Combining a sample-barcoded 5' primer with a J-beta primer mix, a second PCR ran for 7 to 11 cycles. TCRdb reprocessed the 5' RACE reads with MiXCR, giving one entry per CDR3 protein. The sample comprises over 1,200,000 distinct CDR3 sequences, roughly 59% of which are singletons, and over 6.5% rests with the top ten. The sequenced sample was blood. These receptors were taken from a young man in good health.

A few counts support this clonotype. The chain recombines TRBV27 with TRBJ2-1; tentative D call: TRBD1 (5 bases). This CDR3 spans 14 amino acids. Trimming removed 5 bases from V and 6 bases from J, with 14 bases in between. Germline loops: CDR1 MNHEY, CDR2 SMNVEV (reference sequence). The CDR3 protein is CASSLDSVFNEQFF. The CDR3 nucleotides read TGTGCCAGCAGTCTAGACAGTGTGTTCAATGAGCAGTTCTTC.

This clonotype came up a few times. V gene TRBV6-5 combines with J gene TRBJ2-1, with D possibly matching TRBD2 (6 bases). CDR1 MNHEY and CDR2 SVGAGI come from the germline V gene. The CDR3 is 16 amino acids. The germline V and J ends were trimmed by 0 bases and 4 bases, with 13 bases remaining between them. CDR3: CASSYSASAIYNEQFF. The CDR3 DNA sequence: TGTGCCAGCAGTTACTCAGCTAGCGCGATATACAATGAGCAGTTCTTC.

The chain uses TRBV5-4 and TRBJ2-2; 12 positions agree with TRBD2. Germline V gene lookup returns CDR1 SGHNT and CDR2 YYREEE (reference sequence). The CDR3 runs to 22 residues. The V segment lost 3 bases and the J segment 2 bases; nucleotides outside the gene matches: 20. The CDR3 DNA is TGTGCCAGCAGCTACGACAGGGGGACTAGCGGGCCGCGAATGGGTAACACCGGGGAGCTGTTTTTT. Amino acids: CASSYDRGTSGPRMGNTGELFF.

CDR3 sequence: CASSQGVGEKLFF. For the CDR3, the DNA is TGTGCCAGCAGCCAAGGGGTGGGGGAAAAACTGTTTTTT. V is TRBV7-2 and J is TRBJ1-4; perhaps TRBD1 as D (5 bases). V lost 5 bases and J 8 bases, leaving 12 bases between the germline ends. The CDR3 runs 13 residues. Germline-derived CDR1 and CDR2 are SGHTA and FQGNSA.

To note about this clonotype: A much larger clone is a single base away; this may be a read error. The chain couples TRBV6-4 to TRBJ2-5, with 12 nucleotides matching TRBD1. The ends lost 0 bases at V and 11 bases at J; junction bases unmatched: 10. Germline assignment: CDR1 MRHNA and CDR2 SNTAGT. The CDR3 spans 16 residues. The CDR3 spells CASSDSGGQGANEQYF. CDR3 nucleotide sequence: TGTGCCAGCAGTGACTCAGGGGGACAGGGGGCTAATGAGCAGTACTTC.

The chain employs TRBV7-9 and TRBJ2-1, with a tentative D call TRBD2 (5 bases). Between the trimmed V and J ends, which lost 11 bases and 9 bases, there was a span of 14 bases. CDR1 is SEHNR and CDR2 is FQNEAQ in the germline V gene (reference sequence). The CDR3 runs 11 residues. CDR3 sequence: CAPEEVSEQFF. The CDR3, as DNA: TGTGCCCCCGAGGAGGTCAGTGAGCAGTTCTTC.

The chain recombines TRBV28 with TRBJ2-1, with 9 bases aligning to TRBD2. After removal of 3 bases from V and 4 bases from J, the junction contained 10 bases not matched to a gene. There are 17 residues in the CDR3. Germline V CDR1 and CDR2: MDHEN, SYDVKM. CDR3 protein: CASSLGRGGHTYNEQFF. The CDR3 DNA reads as TGTGCCAGCAGTTTGGGGCGGGGGGGCCATACGTACAATGAGCAGTTCTTC.

This clonotype has only a few counts. The rearrangement joins TRBV10-3 to TRBJ2-7, with 10 bases lining up with TRBD1. The J segment lost 6 bases and the V segment lost 3 bases, leaving 5 bases of the junction unmatched. This CDR3 region has 14 residues. CDR1 is ENHRY, CDR2 SYGVKD, per germline. CDR3 region: CAISEPTGGFEQYF. In DNA, the CDR3 is TGTGCCATCAGTGAACCGACAGGGGGCTTCGAGCAGTACTTC.

For this clonotype: Germline and junction disagree at one end, which may indicate a read error. Here the CDR3 DNA reads TGCAGCGCTAGAGACATGACAGAGTCTAATGAAAAACTGTTTTTT. This gives the protein CSARDMTESNEKLFF. The rearrangement joins TRBV20-1 to TRBJ1-4; a possible D gene is TRBD1 (5 bases). CDR3 length: 15 residues. The germline V gene has CDR1 DFQATT and CDR2 SNEGSKA (reference sequence).

This clonotype was seen more than once but under ten times. The chain couples TRBV6-5 to TRBJ1-6; TRBD1 agrees at 7 bases. The junction had 0 bases not matched to a gene; V was cut back by 0 bases and J by 1 base. The CDR3 totals 16 residues. CDR1 and CDR2 (germline): MNHEY, SVGAGI. CDR3 nucleotide sequence: TGTGCCAGCAGTTACTCGACAGGGTCCTATAATTCACCCCTCCACTTT. It codes for CASSYSTGSYNSPLHF.

In this sample, this clonotype turned up a few times. This chain uses TRBV6-6 with TRBJ2-5; D is undetermined. The DNA end lines up better with TRBJ2-4; the J call may be wrong. This CDR3 has 12 residues. Germline V CDR1 and CDR2: MNHNY, SVGAGI (reference sequence). CDR3 region: CASSYDKDIQYF. CDR3 DNA: TGTGCCAGCAGCTACGACAAGGACATTCAGTACTTC.

The V call is TRBV5-1, the J call TRBJ2-7, with 8 bases fitting TRBD2. The CDR3 is 16 residues long. From germline, CDR1 is SGHRS and CDR2 YFSETQ. Trimming cost V 0 bases and J 2 bases; bases outside gene matches: 7. The CDR3 sequence: CASSLGVGLAAYEQYF. The CDR3 DNA is TGCGCCAGCAGCTTGGGCGTCGGACTAGCCGCCTACGAGCAGTACTTC.

This clonotype has more than one count but fewer than ten. This sequence joins TRBV6-5 and TRBJ2-7, with D tentatively TRBD1 (6 bases). The germline gives CDR1 MNHEY, CDR2 SVGAGI. The CDR3 runs 13 residues. V was trimmed by 6 bases and J by 2 bases, leaving 11 bases between them. CDR3 bases: TGTGCCAGCAGACCCCGGACAGCCTACGAGCAGTACTTC. This sequence encodes CASRPRTAYEQYF.

The CDR3 region is CASSLRSGTISTDTQYF. DNA of the CDR3: TGTGCCAGCAGCTTAAGGAGCGGGACGATAAGCACAGATACGCAGTATTTT. The rearrangement links TRBV7-2 to TRBJ2-3, with 7 bases identical to TRBD2. The CDR3 totals 17 residues. J gave up 0 bases and V 2 bases, and 8 bases lay outside the gene matches. Germline lookup yields CDR1 SGHTA and CDR2 FQGNSA.

This clonotype was found a few times. The V gene is TRBV20-1, the J gene TRBJ1-6, with D perhaps TRBD1 (5 bases). Germline V gene sequence: CDR1 DFQATT, CDR2 SNEGSKA (reference sequence). The CDR3 has 14 amino acids. Deletions cut 3 bases from V and 9 bases from J, with 15 bases between. CDR3 protein: CSASGGGGSSPLHF. As DNA, the CDR3 is TGCAGTGCTAGTGGCGGGGGTGGGAGTTCACCCCTCCACTTT.

This clonotype has just a few counts. CDR3 sequence reads: CASSPGFRQKDIQYF. CDR3 DNA: TGTGCCAGCAGCCCAGGCTTTAGGCAGAAAGACATTCAGTACTTC. The V and J genes are TRBV9 and TRBJ2-4, with D uncertain. Trimming took 4 bases from V and 8 from J, leaving 19 bases between them. Germline V CDR1 and CDR2: SGDLS, YYNGEE. The CDR3 covers 15 residues.

V is TRBV5-1 and J is TRBJ2-5, with 9 bases lining up with TRBD2. The J call may be incorrect, as the DNA end agrees better with TRBJ2-7. CDR3 length: 15 amino acids. The germline V gene has CDR1 SGHRS and CDR2 YFSETQ. The CDR3 loop reads CASSLVSGGWYEQYF. The CDR3 DNA sequence: TGCGCCAGCAGCTTGGTTAGCGGGGGATGGTACGAGCAGTACTTC.

J is TRBJ2-5 and V is TRBV2; D is uncertain. The DNA end lines up better with TRBJ2-7; the J call may be wrong. Germline CDR1 reads SNHLY; CDR2 reads FYNNEI. The CDR3 sequence is 12 residues long. CDR3 residues: CASKPGASEQYF. CDR3 coding DNA: TGTGCCAGCAAACCCGGAGCCTCCGAGCAGTACTTC.

This clonotype appeared a single time. V is TRBV12-3 or TRBV12-4 and J is TRBJ2-3; unclear D gene. V lost 10 bases, J lost 3 bases, and 14 bases lay in between. This CDR3 has 13 residues. The CDR3, as DNA: TGTGCCACCGTGGCTATCAAGACAGATACGCAGTATTTT. It specifies CATVAIKTDTQYF.

The V call is TRBV9, the J call TRBJ2-4; D remains ambiguous. The J call is in doubt because the DNA end fits TRBJ2-5 better. This CDR3 is built from 17 residues. The germline CDR1 and CDR2 sequences are SGDLS and YYNGEE. CDR3 sequence (DNA): TGTGCCAGCAGCGTAGCCCCGTCCCTAGTGGGGATCGAGACCCAGTACTTC. Its protein product is CASSVAPSLVGIETQYF.

A few counts support this clonotype. The chain joins TRBV6-6 to TRBJ2-7; unclear D gene. Trimming left V 2 bases short and J 5 bases short, with 13 bases between. Germline V gene lookup returns CDR1 MNHNY and CDR2 SVGAGI (reference sequence). This CDR3 comprises 14 residues. This CDR3 reads CASSYRASTDEQYF. CDR3 in DNA: TGTGCCAGCAGTTACCGCGCCTCAACTGACGAGCAGTACTTC.

This clonotype was found a few times. The V call is TRBV2, the J call TRBJ2-1; the D gene could be TRBD1 or TRBD2 (5 bases each). The CDR3 contains 14 residues. V was clipped by 10 bases and J by 9 bases, with 22 bases between them. Germline CDR1 reads SNHLY; CDR2 reads FYNNEI. The DNA of the CDR3 is TGTGCCACCCCCGGGGATTGGGGCCAGGGTGAGCAGTTCTTC. The encoded protein is CATPGDWGQGEQFF.

This chain links TRBV11-2 with TRBJ1-6; D not resolved. Between the trimmed V and J ends, which lost 2 bases and 8 bases, there was a span of 10 bases. The CDR3 has 14 amino acids. The germline gives CDR1 SGHAT, CDR2 FQNNGV. The CDR3 region has the DNA TGTGCCAGCAGCTTAAGTCAGAGTTATTCACCCCTCCACTTT. This sequence encodes CASSLSQSYSPLHF.